These T cell receptor beta chains were read from a single sample in a study of cytomegalovirus exposure and HLA in healthy donors. Clones were sequenced by immunoSEQ multiplex PCR, and TCRdb holds only the in-frame ones, with some missing. The table has some 220,000 clones, just under 85% seen once. Specimen: PBMCs. The receptors shown here come from a middle-aged woman in good health and CMV-seronegative. The CDR3 runs from the conserved cysteine through the conserved F or W. The order of the fields is clone size, D gene, V gene, J gene, CDR3 DNA, CDR3 protein. D genes are given only for firm matches. Part of the rows lack a size; the others show once, few, many or a class for expanded clones.

abundance: NA; d_gene: TRBD1; v_gene: TRBV6-1; j_gene: TRBJ1-2; CDR3nt: TGTGCCAGCACCGAACAGGGGAACTATGGCTACACCTTC; CDR3aa: CASTEQGNYGYTF
abundance: NA; d_gene: TRBD1; v_gene: TRBV6-5; j_gene: TRBJ2-7; CDR3nt: TGTGCCAGCAGCAGGGGGCACGAGCAGTACTTC; CDR3aa: CASSRGHEQYF
abundance: NA; d_gene: TRBD2; v_gene: TRBV7-2; j_gene: TRBJ2-4; CDR3nt: TGTGCCAGCAGCGTACTAGCGGGAACCCTAGCCAAAAACATTCAGTACTTC; CDR3aa: CASSVLAGTLAKNIQYF
abundance: NA; d_gene: TRBD1; v_gene: TRBV19; j_gene: TRBJ1-2; CDR3nt: TGTGCCAGTGGGACAGGCCTCAAGGGCTACACCTTC; CDR3aa: CASGTGLKGYTF
abundance: few; d_gene: TRBD2; v_gene: TRBV4-3; j_gene: TRBJ2-2; CDR3nt: TGCGCCAGCAGCCCCCGGACTAGCGGGGGTCAGAACACCGGGGAGCTGTTTTTT; CDR3aa: CASSPRTSGGQNTGELFF
abundance: NA; d_gene: NA; v_gene: TRBV30; j_gene: TRBJ2-2; CDR3nt: TGTGCCTGGAGTGTCGGAGGAAACGGGGAGCTGTTTTTT; CDR3aa: CAWSVGGNGELFF
abundance: NA; d_gene: TRBD1; v_gene: TRBV2; j_gene: TRBJ1-1; CDR3nt: TGTGCCAGCAGTGGGGACAGCTTAGAAGCTTTCTTT; CDR3aa: CASSGDSLEAFF
abundance: NA; d_gene: NA; v_gene: TRBV15; j_gene: TRBJ1-1; CDR3nt: TGTGCCACCAGCCGACGGGTAGGCAGGGGGAACACTGAAGCTTTCTTT; CDR3aa: CATSRRVGRGNTEAFF
abundance: NA; d_gene: NA; v_gene: TRBV5-1; j_gene: TRBJ1-4; CDR3nt: TGCGCCAGCAGCTTGGGGGACATTGATACTGAAAAACTGTTTTTT; CDR3aa: CASSLGDIDTEKLFF
abundance: NA; d_gene: TRBD2; v_gene: TRBV29-1; j_gene: TRBJ2-5; CDR3nt: TGCAGCGGAAGGACTAGCGGGGTCCCTGGAGAGACCCAGTACTTC; CDR3aa: CSGRTSGVPGETQYF
abundance: NA; d_gene: TRBD1; v_gene: TRBV9; j_gene: TRBJ1-1; CDR3nt: TGTGCCAGCAGCCCCCGGACAGGAAACACTGAAGCTTTCTTT; CDR3aa: CASSPRTGNTEAFF
abundance: NA; d_gene: NA; v_gene: TRBV7-8; j_gene: TRBJ2-5; CDR3nt: TGTGCCAGCGGGATTCTAGGGGGTAACCAGTACTTC; CDR3aa: CASGILGGNQYF